The clone carrying this TCR beta chain was recorded a few times. Its antigen remains unidentified. Germline CDR1 is MNHEY and CDR2 is SMNVEV (reference sequence). Trimming removed 5 bases at V and 0 bases at J, with 13 bases between. CDR3 length equals 15 residues. TRB rearrangements were amplified by multiplex PCR with BIOMED2 TRB-A/B primers. TCRdb passed the multiplex PCR reads through MiXCR, listing each CDR3 protein once. The sample contains approximately 18,000 distinct CDR3 sequences, under 30% of which appear only once. The data were obtained in a study of T and B cells in COVID-19 patients. Background on the study: The recovered patients had mostly mild to moderate COVID-19 with outpatient management. Critical illness requiring mechanical ventilation or extracorporeal membrane oxygenation affected three fifths of the roughly 20 active-infection patients. Of 20 active-infection patients, approximately 17 carried comorbidities linked to unfavorable COVID-19 outcome. Points from the study as a whole: Patients with COVID-19 reportedly showed strongly skewed T cell receptor beta variable and joining gene usage.

From blood, about 250-500 ng of genomic DNA served as TRB template. This TCR came from a human donor who had recovered from COVID-19. This rearrangement joins TRBV27 to TRBJ1-1; D uncertain. Sequenced: blood. The CDR3 bases are TGTGCCAGCAGTCCACGGTGGGATCTGAACACTGAAGCTTTCTTT. Translating gives CASSPRWDLNTEAFF.